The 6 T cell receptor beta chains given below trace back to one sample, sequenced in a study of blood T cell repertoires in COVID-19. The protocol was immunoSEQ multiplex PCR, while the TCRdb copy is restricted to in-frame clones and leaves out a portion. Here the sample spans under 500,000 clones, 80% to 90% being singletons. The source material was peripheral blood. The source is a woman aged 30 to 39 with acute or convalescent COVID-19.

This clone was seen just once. CDR3 DNA: TGTGCCAGCAGTCCACAGGGTTTAGGCTACACCTTC. This gives the protein CASSPQGLGYTF. This chain connects TRBV27 to TRBJ1-2, with a tentative D call TRBD1 (6 bases). Trimming left V 5 bases short and J 8 bases short, with 12 bases between. The CDR3 sequence is 12 residues long. Germline values: CDR1 MNHEY, CDR2 SMNVEV (reference sequence).

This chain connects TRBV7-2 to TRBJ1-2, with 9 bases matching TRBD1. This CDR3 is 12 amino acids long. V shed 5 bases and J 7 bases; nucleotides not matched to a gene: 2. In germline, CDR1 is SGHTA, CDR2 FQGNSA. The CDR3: CASSPDRGGYTF. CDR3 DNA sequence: TGTGCCAGCAGCCCGGACAGGGGTGGCTACACCTTC. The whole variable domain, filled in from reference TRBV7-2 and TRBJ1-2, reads GAGVSQSPSNKVTEKGKDVELRCDPISGHTALYWYRQSLGQGLEFLIYFQGNSAPDKSGLPSDRFSAERTGGSVSTLTIQRTQQEDSAVYLCASSPDRGGYTFGSGTRLTVV.

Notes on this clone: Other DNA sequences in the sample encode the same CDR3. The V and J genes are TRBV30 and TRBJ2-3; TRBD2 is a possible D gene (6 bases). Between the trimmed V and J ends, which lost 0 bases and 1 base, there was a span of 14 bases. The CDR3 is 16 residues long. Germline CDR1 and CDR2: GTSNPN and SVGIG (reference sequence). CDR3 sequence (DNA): TGTGCCTGGAGTGTACTAGGTGGAGGGGGCACAGATACGCAGTATTTT. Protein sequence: CAWSVLGGGGTDTQYF.

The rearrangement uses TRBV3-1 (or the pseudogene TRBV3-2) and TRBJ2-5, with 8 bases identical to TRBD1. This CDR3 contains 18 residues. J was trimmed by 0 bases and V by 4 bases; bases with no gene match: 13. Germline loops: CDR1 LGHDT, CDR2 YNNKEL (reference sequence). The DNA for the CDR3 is TGTGCCAGCAGCCCTGGGACAGGCCGAGCCCTATACCAAGAGACCCAGTACTTC. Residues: CASSPGTGRALYQETQYF.

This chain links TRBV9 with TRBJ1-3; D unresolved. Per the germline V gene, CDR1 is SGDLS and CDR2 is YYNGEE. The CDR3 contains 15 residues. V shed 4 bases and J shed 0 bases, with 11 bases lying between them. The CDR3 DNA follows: TGTGCCAGCAGCCGCCGAGTCGACTCTGGAAACACCATATATTTT. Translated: CASSRRVDSGNTIYF.

As DNA, the CDR3 is TGTGCCACCAGCAGTCCTGGGGGGGGCAATCAGCCCCAGCATTTT. This sequence encodes CATSSPGGGNQPQHF. V and J are TRBV15 and TRBJ1-5; perhaps TRBD1 as D (5 bases). Germline CDR1 reads LNHNV; CDR2 reads YYDKDF (reference sequence). V shed 3 bases and J shed 2 bases, with 11 bases lying between them. The CDR3 spans 15 residues.